The 12 T cell receptor beta chains reported below all come from one sample, sequenced in a study of blood T cell repertoires in COVID-19. Only in-frame clones appear in the TCRdb table, and some are missing; sequencing was by immunoSEQ multiplex PCR. The table has fewer than 200,000 clones, 88% seen once; the top ten hold roughly 24%. Material for sequencing was peripheral blood. These receptors all come from a man between 60 and 75 years old with acute or convalescent COVID-19.

The chain couples TRBV7-3 to TRBJ2-1, with 11 positions matching TRBD2. The CDR3 has 18 amino acids. V shed 1 base, J shed 7 bases, and the junction held 12 bases outside the gene matches. Germline V lookup: CDR1 SGHTA, CDR2 FQGTGA. CDR3 sequence reads: CASSLRASPGTSGNEQFF. CDR3 in DNA: TGTGCCAGCAGCTTAAGGGCTAGCCCGGGGACTAGCGGAAATGAGCAGTTCTTC.

The table lists this clone with a count of one. The CDR3, as DNA: TGTGCCAGCAGCTTAGAAACAGGGCTCGATACGCAGTATTTT. Translated, it gives CASSLETGLDTQYF. V usage is TRBV11-2 and J usage is TRBJ2-3; the D gene is possibly TRBD1 (6 bases). The CDR3 contains 14 residues. Germline V gene lookup returns CDR1 SGHAT and CDR2 FQNNGV. Trimming removed 0 bases at V and 6 bases at J, with 10 bases between.

V is TRBV6-5 and J is TRBJ2-7; 8 bases line up with TRBD2. J lost 0 bases, V lost 2 bases, and 6 bases had no gene match. This CDR3 has 16 residues. Germline assignment: CDR1 MNHEY and CDR2 SVGAGI. This CDR3 reads CASSYRLASLSYEQYF. CDR3 coding DNA: TGTGCCAGCAGTTACCGACTAGCGAGCCTCTCCTACGAGCAGTACTTC.

The chain employs TRBV7-3 and TRBJ1-6; tentative D call: TRBD1 (6 bases). CDR1 is SGHTA and CDR2 is FQGTGA in the germline V gene. The V end lost 4 bases, the J end lost 6 bases, and 13 bases lay between the germline ends. CDR3 length equals 15 residues. CDR3 in amino acids: CASSSQGPPNSPLHF. In DNA form, the CDR3 reads TGTGCCAGCAGCTCACAGGGACCCCCTAATTCACCCCTCCACTTT.

This sequence joins TRBV5-6 and TRBJ2-7; TRBD2 agrees at 15 bases. Germline V gene lookup returns CDR1 SGHDT and CDR2 YYEEEE. Trimming removed 5 bases from V and 1 base from J; junction bases left unmatched: 10. The CDR3 is made up of 18 amino acids. CDR3 sequence reads: CASSSGLAGGSRSYEQYF. The CDR3 coding sequence is TGTGCCAGCAGTTCGGGACTAGCGGGAGGCAGTCGGTCCTACGAGCAGTACTTC. Full variable domain (rest looked up from reference TRBV5-6 and TRBJ2-7): DAGVTQSPTHLIKTRGQQVTLRCSPKSGHDTVSWYQQALGQGPQFIFQYYEEEERQRGNFPDRFSGHQFPNYSSELNVNALLLGDSALYLCASSSGLAGGSRSYEQYFGPGTRLTVT.

The rearrangement links TRBV10-3 to TRBJ2-3; 10 bases are a match to TRBD2. The CDR3 loop spans 14 amino acids. V trimming: 6 bases; J trimming: 2 bases; junction bases outside the gene matches: 2. CDR1 is ENHRY and CDR2 is SYGVKD in the germline V gene. CDR3 DNA: TGTGCCATCAGGAGCGGGGGGGTCACAGATACGCAGTATTTT. This codes for CAIRSGGVTDTQYF.

The V gene is TRBV7-9, the J gene TRBJ2-7, with a weak D call TRBD2 (7 bases). CDR1 and CDR2 (germline): SEHNR, FQNEAQ (reference sequence). The CDR3 extends over 16 amino acids. The V gene lost 4 bases and the J gene lost 2 bases, with 18 bases spanning the gap. The CDR3 region is CASSSLGGAGTYEQYV. For the CDR3, the DNA is TGTGCCAGCAGCTCTTTAGGGGGGGCAGGAACCTACGAGCAGTACGTC.

The J gene is TRBJ1-6, the V gene TRBV5-1; TRBD1 aligns across 10 bases. CDR1 is SGHRS and CDR2 is YFSETQ in the germline V gene. This CDR3 is 15 amino acids long. Trimming took 5 bases from V and 10 from J; bases not matched to a gene: 9. CDR3 nucleotide sequence: TGCGCCAGCAGTCTACCGGGACAGGGGTCATCACCCCTCCACTTT. Its translation: CASSLPGQGSSPLHF.

The chain uses TRBV5-6 and TRBJ1-3; TRBD1 is a possible D gene (6 bases). This CDR3 region has 14 residues. With 4 bases removed from V and 2 bases from J, the gap between germline ends came to 10 bases. CDR1 and CDR2 (germline): SGHDT, YYEEEE. The CDR3 loop reads CASSTRTAGNTIYF. CDR3 DNA sequence: TGTGCCAGCAGCACCCGGACAGCTGGAAACACCATATATTTT.

This chain joins TRBV6-5 and TRBJ1-3; no definite D call. Germline CDR1 MNHEY, CDR2 SVGAGI. V was shortened by 4 bases and J by 4 bases, with 11 bases between the two germline ends. This CDR3 region has 14 residues. This CDR3 reads CASSSRMAGNTIYF. In DNA, the CDR3 is TGTGCCAGCAGTTCGCGGATGGCCGGAAACACCATATATTTT.

This clone appeared once. The chain links TRBV6-5 to TRBJ1-4; 7 bases fit TRBD1. The germline gives CDR1 MNHEY, CDR2 SVGAGI. The CDR3 loop spans 15 amino acids. After removal of 8 bases from V and 5 bases from J, the junction contained 11 bases not matched to a gene. The CDR3 DNA reads as TGTGCCAGCGGGTCCCCAGGCAGGGGGAATGAAAAACTGTTTTTT. It is translated as CASGSPGRGNEKLFF.

The chain is built from TRBV5-1 and TRBJ1-2; D unclear. Trimming took off 1 base at V and 2 bases at J, with 6 bases between the two ends. The CDR3 totals 13 residues. Germline V lookup: CDR1 SGHRS, CDR2 YFSETQ. The CDR3 protein is CASSLWQNYGYTF. The CDR3 bases are TGCGCCAGCAGCTTGTGGCAGAACTATGGCTACACCTTC.